What follows are 4 T cell receptor beta chains derived from one specimen sequenced in a study of blood T cell repertoires in COVID-19. The method was immunoSEQ multiplex PCR; TCRdb's version includes in-frame clones alone and lacks a portion of them. The profile shows about 320,000 clones, roughly 86% of them singletons. The specimen was PBMCs or T cells enriched from blood (not recorded which). The receptors derive from a woman younger than 35 who had recovered from COVID-19.

The chain combines TRBV5-1 with TRBJ1-3; possible D gene TRBD1, 6 bases. The germline CDR1 and CDR2 sequences are SGHRS and YFSETQ. The V end was cut by 5 bases, the J end by 2 bases, with 17 bases between. This CDR3 is built from 16 residues. The CDR3 loop reads CASSITETGPGNTIYF. The CDR3 region has the DNA TGCGCCAGCAGTATTACCGAGACAGGACCTGGAAACACCATATATTTT.

The CDR3 bases are TGTGCCAGCAGCCAAGACGAGAGGTGGGACAGATACGAGCAGTACTTC. It translates to CASSQDERWDRYEQYF. J is TRBJ2-7 and V is TRBV14; 7 positions match TRBD1. Looked up from germline, CDR1 is SGHDN and CDR2 is FVKESK. CDR3 length equals 16 residues. Losses at the gene ends were 0 bases for V and 4 bases for J; bases not matched to a gene: 9. Full variable domain (rest looked up from reference TRBV14 and TRBJ2-7): EAGVTQFPSHSVIEKGQTVTLRCDPISGHDNLYWYRRVMGKEIKFLLHFVKESKQDESGMPNNRFLAERTGGTYSTLKVQPAELEDSGVYFCASSQDERWDRYEQYFGPGTRLTVT.

The V gene is TRBV13, the J gene TRBJ1-1; 7 bases line up with TRBD1. The CDR3 runs 13 residues. Trimming at V came to 6 bases and at J to 0 bases, leaving 1 base not matched to a gene. Germline V CDR1 and CDR2: PRHDT, FYEKMQ (reference sequence). CDR3 region: CASRDRMNTEAFF. Here the CDR3 DNA reads TGTGCCAGCAGGGACAGGATGAACACTGAAGCTTTCTTT.

The V and J genes are TRBV7-6 and TRBJ2-2; D unresolved. Germline CDR1 and CDR2: SGHVS and FNYEAQ. The CDR3 spans 15 residues. The V end lost 5 bases, the J end lost 0 bases, and 10 bases lay between the germline ends. The CDR3 reads CASSQMYANTGELFF. The CDR3 nucleotides read TGTGCCAGCAGCCAGATGTATGCGAACACCGGGGAGCTGTTTTTT.